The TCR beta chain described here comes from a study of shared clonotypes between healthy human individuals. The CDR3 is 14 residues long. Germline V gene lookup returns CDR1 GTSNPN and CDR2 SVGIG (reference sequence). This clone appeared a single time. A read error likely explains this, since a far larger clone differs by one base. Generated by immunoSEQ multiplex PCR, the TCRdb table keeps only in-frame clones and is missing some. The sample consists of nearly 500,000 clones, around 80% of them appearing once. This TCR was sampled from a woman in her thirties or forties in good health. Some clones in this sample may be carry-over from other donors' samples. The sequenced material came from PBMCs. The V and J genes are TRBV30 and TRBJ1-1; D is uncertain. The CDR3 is CAWRDSPAGTEASF. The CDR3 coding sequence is TGTGCCTGGAGGGACTCGCCGGCGGGCACTGAAGCTTCCTTT.